What follows are 13 T cell receptor beta chains derived from one specimen sequenced in a study of shared clonotypes between healthy human individuals. Naive-designated CD8 cells lacked CD45RO, were positively enriched for CCR7, and omitted terminally differentiated effector memory CD45RA+ cells. The repertoire was sequenced with immunoSEQ multiplex PCR; TCRdb's copy has only in-frame clones and lacks some. The profile shows more than 2 million clones, around 93% of them singletons. The sequencing input was naive CD8+ T cells from PBMCs. All receptors come from a man between 18 and 35 years old in good health. Some clones in this sample may be carry-over from other donors' samples.

The chain has TRBV19 and TRBJ2-7; D is undetermined. Germline assignment: CDR1 LNHDA and CDR2 SQIVND (reference sequence). CDR3 length: 14 residues. The V gene lost 3 bases and the J gene lost 0 bases, with 9 bases spanning the gap. CDR3 sequence: CASSIAVLSYEQYF. CDR3 nucleotides: TGTGCCAGTAGTATCGCGGTGCTCTCCTACGAGCAGTACTTC.

The rearrangement links TRBV27 to TRBJ2-1, with TRBD2 matching over 7 bases. The ends lost 5 bases at V and 13 bases at J; junction bases unmatched: 11. CDR3 length: 13 amino acids. The germline V gene encodes CDR1 MNHEY and CDR2 SMNVEV (reference sequence). In DNA, the CDR3 is TGTGCCAGCAGTGTGATCTCGAGCGGGACCCAGTTCTTC. Translation gives CASSVISSGTQFF.

The chain links TRBV29-1 to TRBJ1-2; TRBD1 is a possible D gene (5 bases). The germline V gene has CDR1 SQVTM and CDR2 ANQGSEA. V lost 2 bases and J 2 bases, leaving 9 bases between the germline ends. The CDR3 consists of 13 residues. Here the CDR3 reads CSVENRQNYGYTF. As DNA, the CDR3 is TGCAGCGTTGAAAATAGACAGAACTATGGCTACACCTTC.

The V gene is TRBV7-9, the J gene TRBJ1-1; unclear D gene. The CDR3 length is 15 residues. Germline values: CDR1 SEHNR, CDR2 FQNEAQ (reference sequence). V lost 5 bases, J lost 0 bases, and 13 bases lay in between. The CDR3 sequence: CASSPSPYLNTEAFF. The CDR3 nucleotides are TGTGCCAGCAGCCCCAGTCCCTACCTGAACACTGAAGCTTTCTTT.

This clone was seen only once. Other DNA sequences from this sample encode an identical CDR3 as well. The chain carries TRBV5-1 and TRBJ1-1; D gene unclear. The CDR3 length is 12 residues. The ends were cut back, 2 bases at V and 4 bases at J, with 6 bases in the middle. Germline V lookup: CDR1 SGHRS, CDR2 YFSETQ. The CDR3 nucleotides are TGCGCCAGCAGCTTAGGAACCACTGAAGCTTTCTTT. Its protein product is CASSLGTTEAFF.

The chain recombines TRBV4-1 with TRBJ2-1, with D hard to call. The CDR3 is made up of 13 amino acids. V lost 1 base and J lost 8, with 9 bases in between. Germline V gives CDR1 MGHRA, CDR2 YSYEKL. The DNA of the CDR3 is TGCGCCAGCAGCCAAGTTGAGTCGTATGAGCAGTTCTTC. Protein: CASSQVESYEQFF.

The CDR3 here is CSGRGGGNEQYF. The CDR3 nucleotides read TGCAGCGGACGAGGGGGCGGGAACGAGCAGTACTTC. The chain joins TRBV29-1 to TRBJ2-5; a weak D match, TRBD1 (7 bases). Near its end, the DNA agrees better with TRBJ2-7, so the J call may be wrong. Germline CDR1 is SQVTM and CDR2 is ANQGSEA. The CDR3 loop spans 12 amino acids.

Remarks on this clone: Other DNA sequences in this sample translate to the same CDR3. The gene calls are TRBV27 and TRBJ2-3; D unclear. The V gene lost 2 bases and the J gene lost 0 bases, with 6 bases spanning the gap. The CDR3 has 14 amino acids. CDR1 MNHEY and CDR2 SMNVEV come from the germline V gene (reference sequence). The CDR3 is CASSLLGSTDTQYF. In nucleotides, the CDR3 is TGTGCCAGCAGTTTACTTGGGAGCACAGATACGCAGTATTTT.

This rearrangement joins TRBV4-1 to TRBJ2-7; no firm D call. Trimming took off 0 bases at V and 7 bases at J, with 10 bases between the two ends. Germline CDR1 is MGHRA and CDR2 is YSYEKL. The CDR3 contains 13 residues. The CDR3 loop reads CASSQDRPEEQYF. CDR3 in DNA: TGCGCCAGCAGCCAAGATCGGCCGGAGGAGCAGTACTTC.

The chain joins TRBV5-1 to TRBJ2-2; D is unresolved. The CDR3 is 12 residues long. V shed 7 bases and J shed 6 bases, with 10 bases lying between them. From germline, CDR1 is SGHRS and CDR2 YFSETQ. CDR3 loop: CASLLVAGELFF. For the CDR3, the DNA is TGCGCCAGCCTCTTGGTCGCCGGGGAGCTGTTTTTT.

This sequence joins TRBV6-5 and TRBJ2-2; D is perhaps TRBD1 (5 bases). The length of the CDR3 is 13 residues. Germline values: CDR1 MNHEY, CDR2 SVGAGI. The germline V and J ends were trimmed by 6 bases and 5 bases, with 10 bases remaining between them. This chain's CDR3 is CASSLDRTGELFF. The CDR3, as DNA: TGTGCCAGCAGCCTCGACAGAACCGGGGAGCTGTTTTTT.

The chain combines TRBV7-8 with TRBJ1-4, with D unresolved. The CDR3 sequence is 15 residues long. Trimming removed 5 bases at V and 4 bases at J, with 14 bases between. The V gene's germline CDR1 is SGHVS and CDR2 FQNEAQ. CDR3 in amino acids: CASSLIFGSNEKLFF. The CDR3 region has the DNA TGTGCCAGCAGCCTTATTTTCGGGAGTAATGAAAAACTGTTTTTT. The complete variable domain, with remaining parts taken from reference TRBV7-8 and TRBJ1-4, reads GAGVSQSPRYKVAKRGQDVALRCDPISGHVSLFWYQQALGQGPEFLTYFQNEAQLDKSGLPSDRFFAERPEGSVSTLKIQRTQQEDSAVYLCASSLIFGSNEKLFFGSGTQLSVL.

This clone has only one observation. The genes are TRBV5-6 and TRBJ1-1; maybe TRBD1 (5 bases). There are 13 residues in the CDR3. CDR1 and CDR2 from the germline V gene are SGHDT and YYEEEE. V lost 4 bases and J 0 bases, leaving 7 bases between the germline ends. The CDR3 reads CASSQDMNTEAFF. For the CDR3, the DNA is TGTGCCAGCAGCCAGGACATGAACACTGAAGCTTTCTTT.